A selection of T cell receptor beta chains follows, all from one sample in a study of radiotherapy plus CTLA-4 blockade in lung cancer. Some clones are missing from TCRdb's copy, which holds only in-frame ones; the method was immunoSEQ multiplex PCR. The data hold 95,000 to 150,000 clones, with 70% to 90% observed a single time. The sequences come from peripheral blood, collected from a patient treated with radiotherapy plus ipilimumab. These receptors originate from a human donor with non-small cell lung cancer that progressed on radiotherapy plus ipilimumab. CDR3s include the opening cysteine and the closing phenylalanine or tryptophan. Each record gives: CDR3 DNA, CDR3 protein, clone size, J gene, D gene, V gene. The D gene is left open where the match is weak. The listing skips clone size in some rows; elsewhere it reads once, few, many or a size class.

cdr3_nt: TGCGCCAGCAGCTTGGCCTCAACGCAGGGGGCTAAGTCCTACGAGCAGTACTTC; cdr3_aa: CASSLASTQGAKSYEQYF; clone_size: .; j_call: TRBJ2-7; d_call: TRBD1; v_call: TRBV5-1
cdr3_nt: TGTGCCAGCAGCGTCGGGCAGGCCCTGTGGAACACTGAAGCTTTCTTT; cdr3_aa: CASSVGQALWNTEAFF; clone_size: .; j_call: TRBJ1-1; d_call: .; v_call: TRBV9
cdr3_nt: TGTGCCAGCAGCCCCTGGACAGGGGGCGGCTACACCTTC; cdr3_aa: CASSPWTGGGYTF; clone_size: .; j_call: TRBJ1-2; d_call: TRBD1; v_call: TRBV7-2
cdr3_nt: TGTGCCAGCAGTGTGGGACCGACCTACAATGAGCAGTTCTTC; cdr3_aa: CASSVGPTYNEQFF; clone_size: .; j_call: TRBJ2-1; d_call: .; v_call: TRBV2
cdr3_nt: TGTGCCAGCAGCTTACGCGAGGGCCCGAGGTTCTTT; cdr3_aa: CASSLREGPRFF; clone_size: .; j_call: TRBJ1-1; d_call: .; v_call: TRBV7-2
cdr3_nt: TGTGCCAGCAGAAAAGTACTAAACAACGATGGCTACACCTTC; cdr3_aa: CASRKVLNNDGYTF; clone_size: .; j_call: TRBJ1-2; d_call: .; v_call: TRBV6-5
cdr3_nt: TGTGCCAGCAGTGAAGTGCAGACTGGGGCCAACGTCCTGACTTTC; cdr3_aa: CASSEVQTGANVLTF; clone_size: .; j_call: TRBJ2-6; d_call: .; v_call: TRBV2
cdr3_nt: TGTGCCAGCAGTTATTTAGCCGCAGGCGAGCAGTACTTC; cdr3_aa: CASSYLAAGEQYF; clone_size: once; j_call: TRBJ2-7; d_call: .; v_call: TRBV6-6
cdr3_nt: TGTGCCAGCAGCTTGGAAAGCGGGAGATCAAACACTGAAGCTTTCTTT; cdr3_aa: CASSLESGRSNTEAFF; clone_size: .; j_call: TRBJ1-1; d_call: .; v_call: TRBV5-4
cdr3_nt: TGTGCCAGCAGTGAAAGACTAGCGGGACGGGGGGAGCTGTTTTTT; cdr3_aa: CASSERLAGRGELFF; clone_size: .; j_call: TRBJ2-2; d_call: TRBD2; v_call: TRBV2
cdr3_nt: TGTGCCAGCAGTGATCGAGGGGACAGGAACACTGAAGCTTTCTTT; cdr3_aa: CASSDRGDRNTEAFF; clone_size: .; j_call: TRBJ1-1; d_call: TRBD1; v_call: TRBV6-1
cdr3_nt: TGTGCTAGTGCACAGGGGGCAGGCTCTGGAAACACCATATATTTT; cdr3_aa: CASAQGAGSGNTIYF; clone_size: .; j_call: TRBJ1-3; d_call: TRBD1; v_call: TRBV12-5
cdr3_nt: TGCGCCACCCTAGCGGGGCCCTACGAGCAGTACTTC; cdr3_aa: CATLAGPYEQYF; clone_size: .; j_call: TRBJ2-7; d_call: TRBD2; v_call: TRBV10-1